Described below is a single TCR beta chain sequence and its context. The entry originates in a study of T cell responses to AZD1222 COVID-19 vaccine. The CDR3 extends over 12 amino acids. The V gene lost 3 bases and the J gene lost 8 bases, with 8 bases spanning the gap. Germline V gene sequence: CDR1 SGHAT, CDR2 FQDESV (reference sequence). Using immunoSEQ multiplex PCR, the repertoire was profiled, and TCRdb retains in-frame clones only, with some absent. Counted here are approximately 180,000 clones, 88% occurring once; the ten biggest clones make up about 25%. This material consisted of peripheral blood, taken 28 days after the second AZD1222 dose. The chain has TRBV11-1 and TRBJ2-1; weak D call: TRBD2 (6 bases). The clonotype comes from an adult who received the AZD1222 COVID-19 vaccine. The CDR3 DNA reads TGTGCCAGCAGCTTGACTAGGGATGAGCAGTTCTTC. Translation gives CASSLTRDEQFF.